This T cell receptor (beta chain) was recorded in a study of cytomegalovirus exposure and HLA in healthy donors. 13 Jbeta primers and 60 Vbeta primers were used for the PCR. The method was immunoSEQ multiplex PCR; TCRdb's version includes in-frame clones alone and lacks a portion of them. The sample carries 150,000 or so clones, 75% to 90% recorded once. The CDR3 is made up of 14 amino acids. Between the trimmed V and J ends, which lost 0 bases and 4 bases, there was a span of 8 bases. Germline values: CDR1 ENHRY, CDR2 SYGVKD. V usage is TRBV10-3 and J usage is TRBJ2-3; D gene ambiguous. The sample taken for sequencing was PBMCs. The sequence came from a woman under 30 in good health and CMV-seronegative. In DNA form, the CDR3 reads TGTGCCATCAGTGAGTCAGAGCCGCCAGATACGCAGTATTTT. Its translation: CAISESEPPDTQYF.